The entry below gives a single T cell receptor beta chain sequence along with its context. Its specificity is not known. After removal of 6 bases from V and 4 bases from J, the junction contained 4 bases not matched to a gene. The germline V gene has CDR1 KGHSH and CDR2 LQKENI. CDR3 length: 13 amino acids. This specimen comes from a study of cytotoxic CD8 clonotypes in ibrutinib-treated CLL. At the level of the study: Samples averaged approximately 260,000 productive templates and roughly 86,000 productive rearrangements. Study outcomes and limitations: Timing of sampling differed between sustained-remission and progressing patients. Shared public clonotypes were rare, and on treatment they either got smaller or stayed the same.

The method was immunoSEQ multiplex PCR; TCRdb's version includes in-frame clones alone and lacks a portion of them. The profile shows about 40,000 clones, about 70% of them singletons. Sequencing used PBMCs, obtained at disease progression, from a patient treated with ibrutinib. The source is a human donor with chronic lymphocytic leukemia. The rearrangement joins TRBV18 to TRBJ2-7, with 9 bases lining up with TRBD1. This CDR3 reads CASSLDRGYEQYF. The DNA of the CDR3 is TGTGCCAGCTCGCTTGACAGGGGGTACGAGCAGTACTTC.